This entry lists 18 T cell receptor beta chains sequenced from one sample in a study of shared clonotypes between healthy human individuals. Libraries were prepared by immunoSEQ multiplex PCR; TCRdb keeps only in-frame clonotypes and omits some of them. The repertoire has roughly 650,000 clones, approximately 97% of them found once; the top ten carry approximately 0.057%. Sequences were obtained from naive CD4+ T cells sorted from blood. Specified subset: CD45RA+ positively selected. Source of these receptors: a woman between 25 and 40 years old in good health.

The J gene is TRBJ2-3, the V gene TRBV10-3; TRBD2 agrees at 13 bases. Trimming removed 5 bases from V and 6 bases from J; junction bases left unmatched: 5. The V gene's germline CDR1 is ENHRY and CDR2 SYGVKD. The CDR3 spans 15 residues. The chain's CDR3 is CAISSGLAGADTQYF. The CDR3 region has the DNA TGTGCCATCAGTTCCGGACTAGCGGGAGCCGATACGCAGTATTTT.

The gene calls are TRBV6-5 and TRBJ2-1, with TRBD2 identical over 14 bases. Germline V lookup: CDR1 MNHEY, CDR2 SVGAGI. J was trimmed by 7 bases and V by 0 bases; bases with no gene match: 2. This CDR3 is built from 16 residues. The CDR3, as DNA: TGTGCCAGCAGTTACTCGACTAGCGGGAGGGCTAATGAGCAGTTCTTC. This translates into CASSYSTSGRANEQFF.

This rearrangement joins TRBV5-1 to TRBJ1-6; D is unresolved. The germline V and J ends were trimmed by 3 bases and 1 base, with 14 bases remaining between them. Per the germline V gene, CDR1 is SGHRS and CDR2 is YFSETQ. This CDR3 is built from 17 residues. The CDR3 nucleotides are TGCGCCAGCAGCTCCGGATTCGCTGAATCCTATAATTCACCCCTCCACTTT. This translates into CASSSGFAESYNSPLHF.

The chain couples TRBV11-3 to TRBJ2-5, with TRBD2 matching 7 bases. Germline V gene data show CDR1 as SGHNT and CDR2 as YENEEA. The CDR3 spans 16 residues. The J segment lost 2 bases and the V segment lost 1 base, leaving 7 bases of the junction unmatched. The CDR3 reads CASSLGGGRAQETQYF. The CDR3 coding sequence is TGTGCCAGCAGCTTAGGTGGCGGGAGAGCACAAGAGACCCAGTACTTC.

The chain recombines TRBV4-1 with TRBJ2-1; TRBD1 agrees at 9 bases. The length of the CDR3 is 17 residues. The trim removed 4 bases at V and 5 bases at J, leaving 12 bases unmatched. Germline loops: CDR1 MGHRA, CDR2 YSYEKL. This CDR3 reads CASSLPTGQGTHNEQFF. DNA for the CDR3: TGCGCCAGCAGCCTTCCCACAGGACAGGGGACCCACAATGAGCAGTTCTTC.

This chain uses TRBV28 with TRBJ2-1; 8 bases fit TRBD1. Trimming took 6 bases from V and 4 from J; bases not matched to a gene: 8. CDR3 length equals 15 residues. Germline lookup yields CDR1 MDHEN and CDR2 SYDVKM. The CDR3 DNA follows: TGTGCCAGCAGCGGGGCAGGGACAGGATACAATGAGCAGTTCTTC. As protein: CASSGAGTGYNEQFF.

V gene TRBV10-2 combines with J gene TRBJ2-7, with TRBD2 as a possible D gene (6 bases). The CDR3 covers 14 residues. Germline values: CDR1 WSHSY, CDR2 SAAADI. V lost 4 bases and J lost 4, with 14 bases in between. The CDR3 loop reads CASSAGSGRYEQYF. The CDR3 bases are TGCGCCAGCAGTGCGGGGTCAGGGAGGTACGAGCAGTACTTC.

The chain joins TRBV7-9 to TRBJ2-3; TRBD1 agrees at 9 bases. CDR1 SEHNR and CDR2 FQNEAQ come from the germline V gene (reference sequence). The CDR3 is 14 amino acids. J was trimmed by 3 bases and V by 3 bases; bases with no gene match: 1. In DNA form, the CDR3 reads TGTGCCAGCAGCTTTGGACAGGGGACAGATACGCAGTATTTT. This gives the protein CASSFGQGTDTQYF.

The rearrangement uses TRBV28 and TRBJ2-1; TRBD2 is a possible D gene (6 bases). The CDR3 length is 15 residues. Germline V gives CDR1 MDHEN, CDR2 SYDVKM. With 7 bases removed from V and 0 bases from J, the gap between germline ends came to 13 bases. CDR3 amino acids: CASNSGDSSYNEQFF. CDR3 nucleotides: TGTGCCAGCAATAGTGGGGACTCCTCCTACAATGAGCAGTTCTTC.

In the case of this clone: The junction departs from the called germline gene at one end, perhaps through a read error. The chain joins TRBV4-1 to TRBJ2-7; 8 bases line up with TRBD1. The V gene's germline CDR1 is MGHRA and CDR2 YSYEKL. The CDR3 covers 13 residues. This chain's CDR3 is CASSQKNPGQDDF. The CDR3 DNA sequence: TGCGCCAGCAGCCAGAAGAATCCGGGACAGGATGACTTC.

To note about this clone: Other nucleotide sequences in the sample specify the same CDR3. The gene calls are TRBV7-2 and TRBJ2-7; TRBD2 aligns across 13 bases. Trimming removed 6 bases from V and 4 bases from J; junction bases left unmatched: 3. This CDR3 is 14 amino acids long. Germline values: CDR1 SGHTA, CDR2 FQGNSA. CDR3 region: CASSWTSGSYEQYF. The DNA for the CDR3 is TGTGCCAGCAGTTGGACTAGCGGGAGTTACGAGCAGTACTTC.

This rearrangement joins TRBV19 to TRBJ2-1, with 7 positions matching TRBD2. CDR3 length equals 15 residues. Germline CDR1 reads LNHDA; CDR2 reads SQIVND (reference sequence). Unmatched junction bases numbered 5, after V lost 0 bases and J lost 6 bases. The CDR3 protein is CASSIDHRGSNEQFF. The DNA of the CDR3 is TGTGCCAGTAGTATAGATCACCGCGGGAGCAATGAGCAGTTCTTC.

The chain carries TRBV28 and TRBJ1-4; D is perhaps TRBD1 (5 bases). The CDR3 has 13 residues. From germline, CDR1 is MDHEN and CDR2 SYDVKM. Trimming stripped 8 bases from V and 8 bases from J, with 15 bases between. CDR3 nucleotide sequence: TGTGCCAGCCTGGGTCCGGGGCGAGAAAAACTGTTTTTT. Amino acids: CASLGPGREKLFF. Drawing the rest from reference TRBV28 and TRBJ1-4, the complete variable domain is DVKVTQSSRYLVKRTGEKVFLECVQDMDHENMFWYRQDPGLGLRLIYFSYDVKMKEKGDIPEGYSVSREKKERFSLILESASTNQTSMYLCASLGPGREKLFFGSGTQLSVL.

The chain recombines TRBV5-5 with TRBJ1-2, with D possibly matching TRBD1 (6 bases). The germline CDR1 and CDR2 sequences are SGHKS and YYEKEE (reference sequence). V gave up 4 bases and J gave up 1 base, with 11 bases separating them. This CDR3 contains 14 residues. The CDR3 here is CASSLGTLNYGYTF. Here the CDR3 DNA reads TGTGCCAGCAGCCTCGGGACACTTAACTATGGCTACACCTTC. The full variable domain, rest sourced from reference TRBV5-5 and TRBJ1-2, is DAGVTQSPTHLIKTRGQQVTLRCSPISGHKSVSWYQQVLGQGPQFIFQYYEKEERGRGNFPDRFSARQFPNYSSELNVNALLLGDSALYLCASSLGTLNYGYTFGSGTRLTVV.

With regard to this clone: The sample contains more than one DNA sequence encoding this CDR3. V is TRBV6-6 and J is TRBJ2-7, with a weak D call TRBD2 (5 bases). Germline-derived CDR1 and CDR2 are MNHNY and SVGAGI (reference sequence). The CDR3 loop spans 14 amino acids. Deletions cut 3 bases from V and 0 bases from J, with 9 bases between. The CDR3: CASSYRDSSYEQYF. The CDR3 DNA is TGTGCCAGCAGTTATCGGGATAGCTCCTACGAGCAGTACTTC.

The V call is TRBV15, the J call TRBJ2-5, with D unresolved. The V and J ends lost 1 base and 10 bases respectively, with 10 bases between them. CDR1 is LNHNV and CDR2 is YYDKDF in the germline V gene (reference sequence). The CDR3 runs to 12 residues. CDR3 sequence reads: CATSRGGARQYF. For the CDR3, the DNA is TGTGCCACCAGCAGAGGAGGTGCGCGCCAGTACTTC.

This clone appeared a single time. This chain links TRBV18 with TRBJ1-1; 9 bases are a match to TRBD1. V gave up 5 bases and J gave up 3 bases; unmatched junction bases: 16. This CDR3 is 18 amino acids long. Germline CDR1 reads KGHSH; CDR2 reads LQKENI. The CDR3 DNA reads TGTGCCAGCTCATCAAGGGGTGGGACAGGGTCGGCTCACACTGAAGCTTTCTTT. Its translation is CASSSRGGTGSAHTEAFF.

With respect to this clone: The same CDR3 also results from other DNA sequences found in this sample. V usage is TRBV28 and J usage is TRBJ2-7, with D possibly being TRBD1 (5 bases). There are 12 residues in the CDR3. The germline gives CDR1 MDHEN, CDR2 SYDVKM. Trimming cost V 1 base and J 4 bases, with 5 bases left between them. The chain's CDR3 is CASSLSGYEQYF. CDR3 DNA: TGTGCCAGCAGTTTATCAGGGTACGAGCAGTACTTC.